Here is one TCR beta chain with its context. Its cognate antigen is unknown. Assay used: immunoSEQ multiplex PCR; TCRdb lists only in-frame clones, some missing. The sample includes 95,000 to 150,000 clones, 70% to 90% of them seen just once. The data belong to a study of T cell responses to AZD1222 COVID-19 vaccine. Study overall: Whether given at about 4 or about 12 weeks, second doses were pooled.

Study conclusions and caveats: Clonal diversity was possibly underestimated, and white British individuals and females predominated among donors.

This CDR3 has 16 amino acids. The germline V and J ends were trimmed by 0 bases and 5 bases, with 17 bases remaining between them. Per the germline V gene, CDR1 is SGHNT and CDR2 is YYREEE (reference sequence). The V call is TRBV5-4, the J call TRBJ1-1; perhaps TRBD1 as D (5 bases). Sequencing was performed on peripheral blood, taken on day 0 of AZD1222 vaccination. This clonotype was sampled from an adult in good health. The CDR3 loop is CASSLAWGVSGTEAFF. The CDR3 DNA reads TGTGCCAGCAGCTTGGCCTGGGGGGTTTCCGGGACTGAAGCTTTCTTT.